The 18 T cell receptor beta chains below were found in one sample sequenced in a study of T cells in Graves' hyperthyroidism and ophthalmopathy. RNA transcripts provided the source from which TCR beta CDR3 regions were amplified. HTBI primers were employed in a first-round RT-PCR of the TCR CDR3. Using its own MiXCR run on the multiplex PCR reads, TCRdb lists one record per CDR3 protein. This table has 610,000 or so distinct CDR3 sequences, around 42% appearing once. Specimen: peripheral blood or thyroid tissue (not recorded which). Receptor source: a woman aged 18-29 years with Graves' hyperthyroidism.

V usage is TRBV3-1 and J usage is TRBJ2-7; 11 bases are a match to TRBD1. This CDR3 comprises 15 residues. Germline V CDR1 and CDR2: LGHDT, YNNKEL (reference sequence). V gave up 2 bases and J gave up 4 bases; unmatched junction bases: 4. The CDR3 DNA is TGTGCCAGCAGCCAACGGGACAGGGGGGCGTACGAGCAGTACTTC. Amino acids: CASSQRDRGAYEQYF.

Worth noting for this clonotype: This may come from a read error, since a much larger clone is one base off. The CDR3 bases are TGTGCCATCAGTGAAGCGGAGGGCGGAACCTACGAGCAGTACTTC. The encoded protein is CAISEAEGGTYEQYF. V and J are TRBV10-3 and TRBJ2-7; tentative D call: TRBD2 (6 bases). The germline CDR1 and CDR2 sequences are ENHRY and SYGVKD. The CDR3 covers 15 residues. Between the trimmed V and J ends, which lost 3 bases and 2 bases, there was a span of 14 bases.

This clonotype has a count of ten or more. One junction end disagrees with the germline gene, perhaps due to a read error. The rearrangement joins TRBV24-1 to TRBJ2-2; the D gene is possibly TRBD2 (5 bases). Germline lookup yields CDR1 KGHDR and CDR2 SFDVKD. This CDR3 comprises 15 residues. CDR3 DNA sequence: TGTGCCACCAGTGATTTGTATGGAAAGGACGGGGAGCCGTTTTTT. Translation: CATSDLYGKDGEPFF.

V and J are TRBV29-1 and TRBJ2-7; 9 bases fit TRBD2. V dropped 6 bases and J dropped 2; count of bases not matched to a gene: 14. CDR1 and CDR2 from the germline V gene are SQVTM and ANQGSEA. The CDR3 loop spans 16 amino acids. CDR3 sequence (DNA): TGCAGCGTCCGAGTGGCTAGCGGGATCCCGGCCTACGAGCAGTACTTC. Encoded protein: CSVRVASGIPAYEQYF.

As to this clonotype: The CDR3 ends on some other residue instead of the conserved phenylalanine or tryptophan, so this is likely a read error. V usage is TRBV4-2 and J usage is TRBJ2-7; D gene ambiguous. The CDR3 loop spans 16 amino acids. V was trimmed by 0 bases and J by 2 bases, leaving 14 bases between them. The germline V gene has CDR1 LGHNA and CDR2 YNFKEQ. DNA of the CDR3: TGTGCCAGCAGCCAAGATCCCGAGGTACGGACCTACGAGCAGTACCTC. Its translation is CASSQDPEVRTYEQYL.

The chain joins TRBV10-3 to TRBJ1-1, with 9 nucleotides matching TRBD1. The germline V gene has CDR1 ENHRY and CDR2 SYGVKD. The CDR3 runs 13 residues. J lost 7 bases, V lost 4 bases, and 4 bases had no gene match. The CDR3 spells CAISGLGQGEAFF. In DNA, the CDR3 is TGTGCCATCAGTGGTTTGGGACAGGGTGAAGCTTTCTTT.

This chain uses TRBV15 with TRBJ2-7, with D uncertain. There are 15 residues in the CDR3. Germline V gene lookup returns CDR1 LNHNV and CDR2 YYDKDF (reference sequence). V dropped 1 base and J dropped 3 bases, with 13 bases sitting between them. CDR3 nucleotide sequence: TGTGCCACCAGCAGAGGTGACGGTCTCGGCTACGAGCAGTACTTC. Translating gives CATSRGDGLGYEQYF.

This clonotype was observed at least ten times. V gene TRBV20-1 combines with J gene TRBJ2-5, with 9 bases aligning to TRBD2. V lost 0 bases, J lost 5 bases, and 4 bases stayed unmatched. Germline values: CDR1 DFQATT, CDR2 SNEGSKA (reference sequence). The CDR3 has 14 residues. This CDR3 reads CSARELAGWETQYF. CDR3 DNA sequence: TGCAGTGCTAGAGAGCTAGCGGGATGGGAGACCCAGTACTTC.

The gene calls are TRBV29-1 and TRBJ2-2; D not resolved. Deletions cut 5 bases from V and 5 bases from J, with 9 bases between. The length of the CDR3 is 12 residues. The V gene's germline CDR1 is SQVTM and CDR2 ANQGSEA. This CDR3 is CSVMSGTGELFF. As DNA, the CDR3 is TGCAGCGTTATGTCCGGGACCGGGGAGCTGTTTTTT.

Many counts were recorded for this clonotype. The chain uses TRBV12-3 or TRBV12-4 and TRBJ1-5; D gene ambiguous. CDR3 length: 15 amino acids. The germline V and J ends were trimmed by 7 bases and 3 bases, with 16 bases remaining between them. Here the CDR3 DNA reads TGTGCCAGCACGGCCACAGTCTCCTTCAATCAGCCCCAGCATTTT. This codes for CASTATVSFNQPQHF.

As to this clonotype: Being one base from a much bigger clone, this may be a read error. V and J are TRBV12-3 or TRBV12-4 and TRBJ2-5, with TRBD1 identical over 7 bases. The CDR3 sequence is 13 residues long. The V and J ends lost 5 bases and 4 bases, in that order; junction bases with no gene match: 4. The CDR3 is CASSQTGVETQYF. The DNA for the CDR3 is TGTGCCAGCAGTCAAACAGGGGTAGAGACCCAGTACTTC.

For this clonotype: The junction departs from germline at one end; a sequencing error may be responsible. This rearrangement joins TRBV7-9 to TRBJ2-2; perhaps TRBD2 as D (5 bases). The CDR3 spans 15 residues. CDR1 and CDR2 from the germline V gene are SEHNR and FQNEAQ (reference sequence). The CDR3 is CASSWTGSNTGELSW. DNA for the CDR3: TGTGCCAGCAGCTGGACTGGATCGAACACCGGGGAGCTGTCTTGG. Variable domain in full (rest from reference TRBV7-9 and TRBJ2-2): DTGVSQNPRHKITKRGQNVTFRCDPISEHNRLYWYRQTLGQGPEFLTYFQNEAQLEKSRLLSDRFSAERPKGSFSTLEIQRTEQGDSAMYLCASSWTGSNTGELSWGEGSRLTVL.

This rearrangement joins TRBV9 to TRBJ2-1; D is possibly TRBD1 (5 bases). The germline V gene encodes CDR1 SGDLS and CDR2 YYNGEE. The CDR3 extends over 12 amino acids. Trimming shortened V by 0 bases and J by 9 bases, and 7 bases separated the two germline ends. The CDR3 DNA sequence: TGTGCCAGCAGCGTAGGGGGCAGTGAGCAGTTCTTC. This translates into CASSVGGSEQFF.

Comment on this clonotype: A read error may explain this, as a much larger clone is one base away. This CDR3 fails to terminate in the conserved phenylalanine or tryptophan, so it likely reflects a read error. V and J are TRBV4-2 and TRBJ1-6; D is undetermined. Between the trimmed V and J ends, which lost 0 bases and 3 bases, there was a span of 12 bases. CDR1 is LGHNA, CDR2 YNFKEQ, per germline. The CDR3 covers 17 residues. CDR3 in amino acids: CASSQDQVQIYNSPLHL. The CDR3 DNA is TGTGCCAGCAGCCAAGATCAGGTCCAGATCTATAATTCACCCCTCCACCTT.

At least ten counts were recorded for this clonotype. CDR3 sequence reads: CSATKGSMNTEAFF. The CDR3 DNA reads as TGCAGTGCTACCAAAGGCAGCATGAACACTGAAGCTTTCTTT. This chain links TRBV20-1 with TRBJ1-1, with D unresolved. There are 14 residues in the CDR3. Germline CDR1 and CDR2: DFQATT and SNEGSKA (reference sequence). Trimming cost V 4 bases and J 0 bases, with 12 bases left between them.

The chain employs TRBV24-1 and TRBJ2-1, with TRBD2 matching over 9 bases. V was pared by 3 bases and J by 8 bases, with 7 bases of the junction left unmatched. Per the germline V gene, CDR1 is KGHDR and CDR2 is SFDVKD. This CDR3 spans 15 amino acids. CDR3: CATSDGGRASDEQFF. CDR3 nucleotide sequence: TGTGCCACCAGTGATGGCGGGAGGGCCAGTGATGAGCAGTTCTTC.

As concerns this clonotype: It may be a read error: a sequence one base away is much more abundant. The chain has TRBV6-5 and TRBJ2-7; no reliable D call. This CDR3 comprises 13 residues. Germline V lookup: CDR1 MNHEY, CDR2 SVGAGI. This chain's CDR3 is CAGSDEFSYEQYF. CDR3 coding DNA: TGTGCCGGCAGTGACGAATTTAGCTACGAGCAGTACTTC.

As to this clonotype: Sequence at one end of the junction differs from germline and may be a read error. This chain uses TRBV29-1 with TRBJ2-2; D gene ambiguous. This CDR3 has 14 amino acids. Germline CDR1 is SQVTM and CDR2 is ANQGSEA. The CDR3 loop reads CSLVGRSNTEELFF. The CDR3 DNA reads TGCAGCTTGGTGGGCAGATCGAACACCGAGGAGCTGTTTTTT.